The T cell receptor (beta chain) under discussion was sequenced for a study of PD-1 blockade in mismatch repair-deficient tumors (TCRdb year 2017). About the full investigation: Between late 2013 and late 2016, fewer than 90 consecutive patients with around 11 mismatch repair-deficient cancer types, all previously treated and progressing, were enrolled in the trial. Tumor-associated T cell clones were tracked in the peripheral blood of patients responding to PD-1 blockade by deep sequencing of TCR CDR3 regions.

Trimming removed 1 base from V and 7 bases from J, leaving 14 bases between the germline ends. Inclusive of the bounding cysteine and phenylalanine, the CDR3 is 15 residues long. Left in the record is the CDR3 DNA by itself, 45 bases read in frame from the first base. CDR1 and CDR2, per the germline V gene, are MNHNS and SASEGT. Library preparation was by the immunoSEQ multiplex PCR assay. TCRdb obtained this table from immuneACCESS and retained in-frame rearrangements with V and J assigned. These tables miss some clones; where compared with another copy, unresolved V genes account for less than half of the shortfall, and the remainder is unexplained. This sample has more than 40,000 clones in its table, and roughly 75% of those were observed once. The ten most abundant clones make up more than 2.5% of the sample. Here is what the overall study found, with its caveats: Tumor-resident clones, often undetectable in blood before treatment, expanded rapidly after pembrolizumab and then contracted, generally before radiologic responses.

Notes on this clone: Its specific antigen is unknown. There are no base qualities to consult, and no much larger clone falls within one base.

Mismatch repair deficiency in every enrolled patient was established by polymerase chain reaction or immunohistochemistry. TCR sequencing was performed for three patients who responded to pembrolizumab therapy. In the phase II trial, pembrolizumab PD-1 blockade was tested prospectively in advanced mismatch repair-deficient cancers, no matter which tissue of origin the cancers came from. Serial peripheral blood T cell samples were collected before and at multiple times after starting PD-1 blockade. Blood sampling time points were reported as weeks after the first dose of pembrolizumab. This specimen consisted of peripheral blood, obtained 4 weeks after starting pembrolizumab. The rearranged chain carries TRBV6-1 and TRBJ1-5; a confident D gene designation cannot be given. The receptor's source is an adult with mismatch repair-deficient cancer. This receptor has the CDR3 CASSEEILWSQPQHF. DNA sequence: TGTGCCAGCAGTGAAGAAATTTTGTGGTCCCAGCCCCAGCATTTT.